Given below is one TCR beta chain in context. Antigen specificity is unknown. This CDR3 has 16 amino acids. Germline V gene sequence: CDR1 MNHEY, CDR2 SMNVEV (reference sequence). J gave up 6 bases and V 0 bases, and 8 bases lay outside the gene matches. Both 60 Vbeta primers and 13 Jbeta primers went into the PCR. TCRdb's copy holds only in-frame clones and misses some; the assay was immunoSEQ multiplex PCR. The sample has 130,000 or so clones, approximately 80% seen once; the top ten hold roughly 2.1%. The data stem from a study of cytomegalovirus exposure and HLA in healthy donors. Study-level background: Early released data had approximately 86 million unique TCRs, all coming from HLA-typed donors. Whole-study results and caveats: Cytomegalovirus-associated TCR beta chains were listed, numbering 150 to 200. A previous analysis found most TCR beta V segments productive roughly 90% or roughly 30% of the time. The authors confirmed in vitro that a few CMV-associated chains were specific for CMV antigens.

Sequencing used PBMCs. This clonotype was obtained from a woman aged 35 to 49 in good health and CMV-seronegative. V and J are TRBV27 and TRBJ1-5; 7 bases align to TRBD1. CDR3 residues: CASSLSPTGIGQPQHF. The DNA of the CDR3 is TGTGCCAGCAGTTTATCGCCGACAGGGATCGGTCAGCCCCAGCATTTT.